This T cell receptor beta chain comes out of a study of chemoradiotherapy in HPV16-positive cancers. The wider study: Candidate HPV-specific clones and shared TCR motifs came from a couple of HPV16-positive patients.

Sequenced by immunoSEQ multiplex PCR; TCRdb stores in-frame clones only, minus some. The data hold 6,000 to 8,000 clones, with about 88% observed a single time. The CDR3 is made up of 16 amino acids. Looked up from germline, CDR1 is SEHNR and CDR2 is FQNEAQ (reference sequence). Trimming took 5 bases from V and 2 from J; bases not matched to a gene: 10. Overall study findings and caveats: During treatment, candidate HPV-specific clones and E7-related motifs expanded in tumor. The functional HPV-specific definition rests on just a couple of HPV16-positive patients.

This clone was seen more than once but under ten times. Its antigen remains unidentified. Repertoires were sampled repeatedly during chemoradiotherapy. The chain carries TRBV7-9 and TRBJ2-3; 7 bases align to TRBD2. The sample in question was tumor tissue, obtained from a patient who underwent chemoradiotherapy. The sequence derives from a human donor with HPV-associated anogenital cancer. CDR3 sequence reads: CASSPNLGGITDTQYF. The CDR3 DNA follows: TGTGCCAGCAGCCCCAATCTGGGGGGGATCACAGATACGCAGTATTTT.